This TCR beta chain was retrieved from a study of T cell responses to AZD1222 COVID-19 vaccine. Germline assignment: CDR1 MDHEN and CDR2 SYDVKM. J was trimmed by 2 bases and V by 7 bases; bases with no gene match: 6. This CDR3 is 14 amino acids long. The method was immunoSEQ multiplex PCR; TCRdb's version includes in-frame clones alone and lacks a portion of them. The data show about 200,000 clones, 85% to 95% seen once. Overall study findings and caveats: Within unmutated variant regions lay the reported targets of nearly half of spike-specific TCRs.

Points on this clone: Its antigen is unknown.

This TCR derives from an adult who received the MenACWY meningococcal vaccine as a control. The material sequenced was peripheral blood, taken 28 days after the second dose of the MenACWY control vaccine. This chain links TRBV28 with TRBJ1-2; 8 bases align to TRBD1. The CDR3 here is CASTGQGRNYGYTF. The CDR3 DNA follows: TGTGCCAGCACCGGACAGGGAAGGAACTATGGCTACACCTTC.